This TCR beta chain is drawn from a study of identical twins. TCRdb re-derived calls from the 5' RACE reads in MiXCR, one entry per CDR3 protein. The sample has about 300,000 distinct CDR3 sequences, 9% to 15% seen once. Findings and caveats of the study: Out-of-frame sharing of TCR alpha in monozygotic twins was underestimated by models. Less excess twin sharing appeared in beta out-of-frame sequences. Insertions were fewer in abundant cord blood beta clonotypes, whereas memory repertoires showed none of this pattern.

The CDR3 is 16 residues long. Germline V gene data show CDR1 as MGHRA and CDR2 as YSYEKL. V lost 1 base and J 0 bases, leaving 12 bases between the germline ends. This clonotype occurred once. Its target is not known. The donor group consisted entirely of healthy Caucasians. The sample was also linked to a second study, of yellow fever vaccine responses in identical twins.

This TCR was recovered from a woman under 30 in good health. Source material: CD8+ T cells sorted from blood. This chain joins TRBV4-1 and TRBJ2-5, with a tentative D call TRBD2 (7 bases). CDR3 DNA: TGCGCCAGCAGCCAAGGGGGGGGCCGGTACCAAGAGACCCAGTACTTC. It codes for CASSQGGGRYQETQYF.